Presented here are 4 T cell receptor beta chains from one specimen sequenced in a study of CD8 T cells in ankylosing spondylitis. General study findings and limits: Blood from ankylosing spondylitis patients appeared to carry a characteristic eight-variant TCR beta motif.

Their recognized antigens are unknown. TCRdb reanalysed the 5' RACE reads using MiXCR and keeps one entry per CDR3 protein. The sample yields some 840,000 distinct CDR3 sequences, roughly 10% seen once. The sequenced material came from blood, either unsorted or a sorted T cell fraction (not recorded which). The receptor source for this set is a male donor with ankylosing spondylitis.

This clonotype was seen many times. The chain recombines TRBV29-1 with TRBJ2-1; 12 nucleotides agree with TRBD2. The CDR3 runs 16 residues. Germline trimming cut 4 bases from V and 3 bases from J; bases unmatched to any gene: 7. Germline assignment: CDR1 SQVTM and CDR2 ANQGSEA. CDR3 in DNA: TGCAGCGTTGGAAGTCGACTAGCGGGGGACTACAATGAGCAGTTCTTC. Translating gives CSVGSRLAGDYNEQFF.

This clonotype was seen a handful of times. The rearrangement uses TRBV10-3 and TRBJ2-1, with D possibly being TRBD1 (5 bases). The germline V and J ends were trimmed by 2 bases and 6 bases, with 17 bases remaining between them. Germline V gene data show CDR1 as ENHRY and CDR2 as SYGVKD. The CDR3 length is 16 residues. DNA of the CDR3: TGTGCCATCAGTGAGATGACCCCCCCTGGGGCCAATGAGCAGTTCTTC. It encodes CAISEMTPPGANEQFF.

This clonotype was detected only a few times. V and J are TRBV24-1 and TRBJ2-1, with a weak D call TRBD1 (5 bases). V gave up 4 bases and J gave up 7 bases, with 16 bases separating them. Germline assignment: CDR1 KGHDR and CDR2 SFDVKD. The CDR3 spans 15 residues. Here the CDR3 reads CATSDWTRKGNEQFF. The CDR3 nucleotides are TGTGCCACCAGTGACTGGACACGGAAAGGGAATGAGCAGTTCTTC.

CDR3 sequence: CASSPGAGASYGYTF. The CDR3 DNA sequence: TGTGCCAGCAGCCCCGGGGCAGGGGCGTCCTATGGCTACACCTTC. The rearrangement joins TRBV7-2 to TRBJ1-2; D is perhaps TRBD1 (6 bases). The V gene's germline CDR1 is SGHTA and CDR2 FQGNSA. V dropped 5 bases and J dropped 4 bases, with 17 bases sitting between them. The CDR3 is 15 residues long.